This is a list of T cell receptor beta chains from one sample in a study of blood T cell repertoires in COVID-19. The assay was immunoSEQ multiplex PCR, and TCRdb's table has in-frame clones only and misses some. This sample carries 190,000 or so clones, approximately 80% of them seen once, and the ten largest clones take about 9.3%. The specimen was PBMCs or T cells enriched from blood (not recorded which). The receptors originated from a man aged 35 to 55 who had recovered from COVID-19. CDR3s include the opening cysteine and the closing phenylalanine or tryptophan. The order of the fields is clone size, J gene, V gene, D gene, CDR3 protein, CDR3 DNA. A D gene is named only where the DNA matches it firmly. Rows give clone size only sometimes, using once, few, many, or a class for an expanded clone.

size: NA; J: TRBJ1-1; V: TRBV7-9; D: TRBD1; CDR3: CASSLGQGAWVDEAFF; DNA: TGTGCCAGCAGCTTAGGACAGGGGGCATGGGTAGATGAAGCTTTCTTT
size: NA; J: TRBJ1-2; V: TRBV6-6; D: TRBD1; CDR3: CASRLPTGDKGYTF; DNA: TGTGCCAGCAGGCTACCCACAGGGGATAAGGGCTACACCTTC
size: NA; J: TRBJ1-1; V: TRBV6-1; D: TRBD1; CDR3: CASSELGTGMATEAFF; DNA: TGTGCCAGCAGTGAGTTAGGGACAGGGATGGCCACTGAAGCTTTCTTT
size: NA; J: TRBJ1-1; V: TRBV7-8; D: TRBD1; CDR3: CASSIKGARNTEAFF; DNA: TGTGCCAGCAGCATAAAGGGGGCCAGGAACACTGAAGCTTTCTTT
size: NA; J: TRBJ2-5; V: TRBV2; D: TRBD2; CDR3: CASTVSGGPQETQYF; DNA: TGTGCCAGCACTGTTAGCGGGGGACCCCAAGAGACCCAGTACTTC
size: NA; J: TRBJ1-1; V: TRBV3-1/TRBV3-2; D: NA; CDR3: CASSQGQVLGPSAFF; DNA: TGTGCCAGCAGCCAAGGTCAGGTTTTGGGGCCTTCGGCTTTCTTT
size: once; J: TRBJ2-2; V: TRBV7-2; D: NA; CDR3: CASSFRGNAGELFF; DNA: TGTGCCAGCAGCTTCCGGGGTAACGCCGGGGAGCTGTTTTTT
size: NA; J: TRBJ2-7; V: TRBV7-6; D: TRBD1; CDR3: CASSPGQAAYEQYF; DNA: TGTGCCAGCAGCCCGGGACAGGCGGCGTACGAGCAGTACTTC
size: NA; J: TRBJ1-3; V: TRBV5-1; D: NA; CDR3: CASSSQVNSGNTIYF; DNA: TGCGCCAGCAGCTCCCAGGTGAACTCTGGAAACACCATATATTTT
size: NA; J: TRBJ1-3; V: TRBV19; D: NA; CDR3: CASSSLRQDSGNTIYF; DNA: TGTGCCAGTAGTTCACTTCGACAGGACTCTGGAAACACCATATATTTT
size: many; J: TRBJ1-1; V: TRBV2; D: NA; CDR3: CASSVQGENTEAFF; DNA: TGTGCCAGCAGTGTTCAGGGTGAGAACACTGAAGCTTTCTTT
size: NA; J: TRBJ2-7; V: TRBV2; D: TRBD1; CDR3: CARSIGTGAYEQYF; DNA: TGTGCCAGGTCAATCGGGACAGGGGCCTACGAGCAGTACTTC
size: few; J: TRBJ1-6; V: TRBV19; D: TRBD1; CDR3: CASSTGQGNNSPLHF; DNA: TGTGCCAGTAGTACAGGACAGGGAAATAATTCACCCCTCCACTTT
size: NA; J: TRBJ1-5; V: TRBV19; D: NA; CDR3: CASSDRVQPQHF; DNA: TGTGCCAGTAGTGACCGGGTTCAGCCCCAGCATTTT
size: NA; J: TRBJ1-2; V: TRBV6-5; D: TRBD1; CDR3: CASSSYTGGYGYTF; DNA: TGTGCCAGCAGTTCATATACAGGGGGCTATGGCTACACCTTC
size: NA; J: TRBJ2-3; V: TRBV2; D: NA; CDR3: CASSEAGTSTDTQYF; DNA: TGTGCCAGCAGTGAAGCGGGGACTAGCACAGATACGCAGTATTTT
size: once; J: TRBJ1-2; V: TRBV2; D: NA; CDR3: CASTGQGYTF; DNA: TGTGCCAGCACAGGACAGGGCTACACCTTC
size: NA; J: TRBJ1-6; V: TRBV27; D: NA; CDR3: CASGTKPHRALGSSYNSPLHF; DNA: TGTGCCAGCGGAACCAAACCTCACAGGGCGCTGGGTAGCTCCTATAATTCACCCCTCCACTTT
size: NA; J: TRBJ1-4; V: TRBV27; D: NA; CDR3: CASSDRNNEKLFF; DNA: TGTGCCAGCTCTGACAGGAATAATGAAAAACTGTTTTTT
size: NA; J: TRBJ2-2; V: TRBV24-1; D: NA; CDR3: CATATGELFF; DNA: TGTGCCACCGCGACCGGGGAGCTGTTTTTT
size: NA; J: TRBJ1-2; V: TRBV6-2/TRBV6-3; D: NA; CDR3: CASSRDTYGYTF; DNA: TGTGCCAGCAGCCGGGACACCTATGGCTACACCTTC
size: NA; J: TRBJ1-2; V: TRBV2; D: TRBD1; CDR3: CASSRPGQGAGGYTF; DNA: TGTGCCAGCAGCCGACCGGGACAGGGGGCTGGTGGCTACACCTTC
size: NA; J: TRBJ2-1; V: TRBV27; D: NA; CDR3: CASSSLAGTYNEQFF; DNA: TGTGCCAGCAGTTCCCTTGCGGGGACCTACAATGAGCAGTTCTTC
size: NA; J: TRBJ1-4; V: TRBV15; D: NA; CDR3: CATSRGIQDRKLFF; DNA: TGTGCCACCAGCAGAGGAATCCAAGACAGAAAACTGTTTTTT
size: few; J: TRBJ2-1; V: TRBV5-1; D: NA; CDR3: CASSLKLTSYNEQFF; DNA: TGCGCCAGCAGCTTGAAACTGACTAGCTACAATGAGCAGTTCTTC
size: NA; J: TRBJ1-1; V: TRBV11-3; D: NA; CDR3: CASRDLQGKTEAFF; DNA: TGTGCCAGCAGGGATTTACAGGGTAAGACTGAAGCTTTCTTT
size: NA; J: TRBJ2-1; V: TRBV5-5; D: NA; CDR3: CASSLALNEQFF; DNA: TGTGCCAGCAGCTTGGCCCTAAATGAGCAGTTCTTC
size: NA; J: TRBJ2-6; V: TRBV12-5; D: NA; CDR3: CASGLVVGRGLGANVLTF; DNA: TGTGCTAGTGGTTTGGTTGTCGGGAGGGGGCTTGGGGCCAACGTCCTGACTTTC
size: NA; J: TRBJ2-7; V: TRBV18; D: TRBD1; CDR3: CASSPGRQGGAAEQYF; DNA: TGTGCCAGCTCACCAGGGAGACAGGGGGGTGCGGCCGAGCAGTACTTC
size: many; J: TRBJ1-5; V: TRBV5-1; D: TRBD1; CDR3: CASSLRGQGQKSNQPQHF; DNA: TGCGCCAGCAGCTTGAGGGGACAGGGGCAAAAAAGCAATCAGCCCCAGCATTTT
size: few; J: TRBJ1-1; V: TRBV19; D: TRBD1; CDR3: CASSKIWTGITEAFF; DNA: TGTGCCAGTAGTAAGATCTGGACAGGGATCACTGAAGCTTTCTTT
size: NA; J: TRBJ1-1; V: TRBV20-1; D: NA; CDR3: CSARKLTEAFF; DNA: TGCAGTGCTAGGAAGCTGACTGAAGCTTTCTTT
size: NA; J: TRBJ2-1; V: TRBV24-1; D: NA; CDR3: CATGAGPYNEQFF; DNA: TGTGCCACCGGGGCGGGGCCCTACAATGAGCAGTTCTTC
size: NA; J: TRBJ1-1; V: TRBV6-6; D: TRBD1; CDR3: CAGQQKGTGDQAFF; DNA: TGTGCCGGCCAGCAGAAAGGGACAGGAGACCAAGCTTTCTTT
size: NA; J: TRBJ2-7; V: TRBV2; D: NA; CDR3: CASSEYRGRGEQYF; DNA: TGTGCCAGCAGTGAATATCGTGGCAGGGGCGAACAGTACTTC
size: NA; J: TRBJ1-2; V: TRBV7-2; D: NA; CDR3: CASSFHRTTPYGYTF; DNA: TGTGCCAGCAGCTTTCATAGGACTACCCCCTATGGCTACACCTTC
size: NA; J: TRBJ1-1; V: TRBV29-1; D: NA; CDR3: CSVGQTANTEAFF; DNA: TGCAGCGTGGGGCAAACAGCGAACACTGAAGCTTTCTTT
size: NA; J: TRBJ2-5; V: TRBV7-9; D: TRBD1; CDR3: CASSLAGTGGRETQYF; DNA: TGTGCCAGCAGCTTAGCTGGGACAGGGGGCCGAGAGACCCAGTACTTC
size: NA; J: TRBJ1-2; V: TRBV29-1; D: NA; CDR3: CSVEALRTDQYGYTF; DNA: TGCAGCGTTGAGGCCTTACGGACAGACCAATATGGCTACACCTTC
size: NA; J: TRBJ2-7; V: TRBV5-1; D: TRBD1; CDR3: CASSLYGTASYEQYF; DNA: TGCGCCAGCAGCCTATACGGGACAGCATCCTACGAGCAGTACTTC
size: NA; J: TRBJ2-1; V: TRBV5-4; D: NA; CDR3: CASSLGGAPVSYNEQFF; DNA: TGTGCCAGCAGCTTAGGCGGGGCCCCTGTCTCCTACAATGAGCAGTTCTTC